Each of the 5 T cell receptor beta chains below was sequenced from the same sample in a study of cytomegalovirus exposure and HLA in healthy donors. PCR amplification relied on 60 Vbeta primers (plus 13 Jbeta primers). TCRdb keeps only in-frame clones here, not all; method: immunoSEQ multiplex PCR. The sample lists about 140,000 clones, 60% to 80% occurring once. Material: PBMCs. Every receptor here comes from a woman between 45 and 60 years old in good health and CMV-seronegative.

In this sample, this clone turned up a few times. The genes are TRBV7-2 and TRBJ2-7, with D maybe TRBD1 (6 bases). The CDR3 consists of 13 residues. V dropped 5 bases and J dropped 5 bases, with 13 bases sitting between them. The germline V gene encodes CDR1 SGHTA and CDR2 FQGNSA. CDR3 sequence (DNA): TGTGCCAGCAGCCCAAGAGGACAGCACGAGCAGTACTTC. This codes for CASSPRGQHEQYF.

CDR3 protein: CAWGQGANSPLHF. The CDR3 coding sequence is TGTGCCTGGGGACAGGGGGCAAATTCACCCCTCCACTTT. The gene calls are TRBV30 and TRBJ1-6; the match to TRBD1 covers 11 bases. The V gene end was trimmed by 5 bases and the J gene end by 7 bases; junction bases not matched to a gene: 1. CDR1 and CDR2 (germline): GTSNPN, SVGIG (reference sequence). This CDR3 is 13 amino acids long.

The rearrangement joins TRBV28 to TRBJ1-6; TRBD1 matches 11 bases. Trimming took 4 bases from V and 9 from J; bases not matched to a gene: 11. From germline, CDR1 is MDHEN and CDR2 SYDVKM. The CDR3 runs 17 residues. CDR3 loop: CASSWGTGGPSGSPLHF. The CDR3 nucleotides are TGTGCCAGCAGTTGGGGGACAGGGGGTCCCTCCGGTTCACCCCTCCACTTT.

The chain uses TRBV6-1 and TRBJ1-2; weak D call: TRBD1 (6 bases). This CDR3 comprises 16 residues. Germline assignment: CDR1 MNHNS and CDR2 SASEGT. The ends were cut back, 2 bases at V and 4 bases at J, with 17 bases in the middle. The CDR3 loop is CASSETRDTLPYGYTF. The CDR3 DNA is TGTGCCAGCAGTGAAACTCGGGACACCTTACCCTATGGCTACACCTTC.

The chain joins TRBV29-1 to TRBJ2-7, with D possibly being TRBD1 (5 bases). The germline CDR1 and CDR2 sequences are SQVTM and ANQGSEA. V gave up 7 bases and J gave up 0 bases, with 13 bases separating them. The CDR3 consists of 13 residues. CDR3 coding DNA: TGCAGCGCTACAGGCGGTAGCTCCTACGAGCAGTACTTC. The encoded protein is CSATGGSSYEQYF.